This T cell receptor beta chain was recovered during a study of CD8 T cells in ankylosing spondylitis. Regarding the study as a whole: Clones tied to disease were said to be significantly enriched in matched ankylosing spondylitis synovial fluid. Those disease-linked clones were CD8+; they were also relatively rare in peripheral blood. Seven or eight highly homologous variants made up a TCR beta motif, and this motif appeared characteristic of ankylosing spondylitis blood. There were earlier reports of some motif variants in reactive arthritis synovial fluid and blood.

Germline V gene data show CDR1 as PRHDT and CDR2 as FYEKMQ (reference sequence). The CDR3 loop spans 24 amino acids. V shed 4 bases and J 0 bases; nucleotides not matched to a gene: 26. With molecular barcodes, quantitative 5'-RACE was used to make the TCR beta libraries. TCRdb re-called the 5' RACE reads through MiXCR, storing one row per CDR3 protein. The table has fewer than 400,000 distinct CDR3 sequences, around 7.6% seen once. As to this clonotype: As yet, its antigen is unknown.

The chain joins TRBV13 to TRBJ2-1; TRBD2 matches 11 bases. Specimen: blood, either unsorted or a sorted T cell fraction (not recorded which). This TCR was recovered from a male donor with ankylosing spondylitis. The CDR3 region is CASSSSLAGYDGTSGSGSYNEQFF. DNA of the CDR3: TGTGCCAGCAGCTCCTCGCTCGCGGGATACGATGGGACTAGCGGTAGCGGCTCCTACAATGAGCAGTTCTTC.